This TCR beta chain was obtained from a study of PD-1 blockade in classical Hodgkin lymphoma. Germline V CDR1 and CDR2: MGHRA, YSYEKL. Unmatched junction bases numbered 8, after V lost 0 bases and J lost 8 bases. This CDR3 has 15 residues. Overall study results and limits: Repertoires differed for reasons still undefined, possibly disease activity or prior therapy.

The time point here: cycle 4 day 1 (C4D1), after five to seven weeks of nivolumab. Brentuximab vedotin exposure varied among the patients, all of whom had relapsed after autologous stem cell transplantation. Notes on this clone: Its specificity is unknown.

The repertoire was sequenced with immunoSEQ multiplex PCR; TCRdb's copy has only in-frame clones and lacks some. The repertoire holds about 51,000 clones, with around 80% as singletons. The sequence was collected from a human donor with classical Hodgkin lymphoma. The sample here was peripheral blood mononuclear cells (PBMCs), taken before the fourth cycle of nivolumab. The V and J genes are TRBV4-1 and TRBJ1-2, with TRBD1 matching 8 bases. The CDR3 bases are TGCGCCAGCAGCCAAGACAGGGGGCTTGCTGCCGGCTACACCTTC. This translates into CASSQDRGLAAGYTF.